This T cell receptor beta chain was sequenced during a study of T-cell memory formation after mild COVID-19 listed by TCRdb under 2021. The study in broad terms: TCR sequence clusters from the two donors were largely donor specific. Longitudinal TCRalpha and TCRbeta repertoire sequencing tracked T-cell clones expanding and contracting after mild COVID-19 in a couple of donors. The cohort comprised two young, previously healthy adult volunteers, one female and one male.

From a lookup of the germline V gene (reference sequence), CDR1 and CDR2 are SEHNR and FQNEAQ. The CDR3 runs 16 amino acids, cysteine and phenylalanine included. Left in the record is the CDR3 DNA by itself, 48 bases read in frame from the first base. V lost 1 base and J lost 3 bases; the stretch between them is 13 bases long. PBMCs were isolated by Ficoll-Paque density gradient centrifugation. Sequencing was carried out with an Illumina NovaSeq 6000. TCRalpha and TCRbeta cDNA libraries were built by 5'RACE with constant-segment primers, adding sample barcodes and unique molecular identifiers. RNA was extracted from every sample with Trizol reagent. Library amplification was performed in two PCR steps, and a second sample barcode and Illumina TruSeq adapters were introduced in the second step. Sequencing of the libraries was done on an Illumina NovaSeq, producing 2 x 150 bp paired-end reads. Per the original workflow: Reads were demultiplexed and collapsed into UMI-guided consensus sequences with migec v1.2.7. Using mixcr v2.1.11, UMI consensuses were aligned to TRA and TRB V and J templates and then assembled into clonotypes. Expanded or contracted clonotypes were those called significant by both edgeR and NoisET, with noise models trained on biological replicates. edgeR calls used a false discovery rate-adjusted p below 0.01 and a log2 fold-change threshold of 1. PCA with hierarchical clustering of max-normalized trajectories of the 1000 most abundant clonotypes was used as exploratory dynamics analysis. Each responding clone was given a CD4 or CD8 phenotype based on the CD4+ and CD8+ repertoires, which had been sequenced separately. The public sequencing data were trimmed at Q25 with fastp and processed into clonotypes with MiXCR by TCRdb, which kept only in-frame beta chains. A single entry per CDR3 protein holds the most common genes and DNA from its merged rows. The V and J calls and clone size come from TCRdb's table, not from the authors' own analysis. This sample comprises about half a million distinct CDR3 sequences, about 20% of them detected only once. The ten largest clones add up to about 12% of the sample.

General study outcomes and caveats: The study included only a couple of mild cases, and larger cohorts that include severe cases with pre-infection samples were judged to be necessary. Balanced CD4/CD8 phenotypes were observed for clones contracting from day 15 to 85, whereas a bias towards CD4+ was observed for a second wave of clones expanding from day 15 to 37. Some responding clones were detected in pre-infection memory, suggesting pre-existing cross-reactive memory T cells joined the SARS-CoV-2 response. Contracting CD4+ clones were found mainly in CM and EM memory subsets, while CD8+ clones were enriched in EMRA. SARS-CoV-2 specificity of the second-wave clones peaking on day 37 was not confirmed.

Concerning this clonotype itself: Its antigen is currently not known. No quality values exist for individual bases; no much larger clone is one base distant.

This receptor was taken from an adult woman who had mild COVID-19 (a few samples of this study predate the infection). The sample titles of this study are shuffled in the database, so cell type and time point are left out; the donor was told from shared clones. The chain uses TRBV7-9 and TRBJ2-1; TRBD1 is perhaps the D gene, given 6 matching bases. The sample comprised PBMCs or a T cell subset sorted from them (not recorded which). CDR3 region: CASSLERTEGYNEQFF. The DNA reads as follows: TGTGCCAGCAGCTTAGAACGGACAGAGGGCTACAATGAGCAGTTCTTC.